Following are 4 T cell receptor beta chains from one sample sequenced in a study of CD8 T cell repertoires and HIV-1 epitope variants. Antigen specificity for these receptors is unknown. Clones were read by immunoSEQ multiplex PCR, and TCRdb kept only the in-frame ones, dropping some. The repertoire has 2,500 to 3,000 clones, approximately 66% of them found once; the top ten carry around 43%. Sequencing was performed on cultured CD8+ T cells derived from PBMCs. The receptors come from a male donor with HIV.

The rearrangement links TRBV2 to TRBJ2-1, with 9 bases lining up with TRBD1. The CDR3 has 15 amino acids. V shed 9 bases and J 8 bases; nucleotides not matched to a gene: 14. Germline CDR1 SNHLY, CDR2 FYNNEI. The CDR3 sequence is CASASRDRVTYEQFF. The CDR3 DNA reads TGTGCCAGTGCAAGCCGGGACAGGGTTACCTATGAGCAGTTCTTC.

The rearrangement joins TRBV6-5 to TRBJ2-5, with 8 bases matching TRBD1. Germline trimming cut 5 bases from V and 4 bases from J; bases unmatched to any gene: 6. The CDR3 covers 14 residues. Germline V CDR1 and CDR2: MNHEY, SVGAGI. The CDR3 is CASSNTGGRETQYF. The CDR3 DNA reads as TGTGCCAGCAGTAATACAGGGGGGCGAGAGACCCAGTACTTC.

DNA of the CDR3: TGTGCCAGCAGCCTTAGTCCGGATGAGCAGTTCTTC. Translation: CASSLSPDEQFF. The chain couples TRBV7-6 to TRBJ2-1; no clear D gene. The CDR3 is 12 amino acids. The ends were cut back, 5 bases at V and 8 bases at J, with 10 bases in the middle. Germline CDR1 is SGHVS and CDR2 is FNYEAQ. Full variable domain (remainder filled in from reference TRBV7-6 and TRBJ2-1): GAGVSQSPRYKVTKRGQDVALRCDPISGHVSLYWYRQALGQGPEFLTYFNYEAQQDKSGLPNDRFSAERPEGSISTLTIQRTEQRDSAMYRCASSLSPDEQFFGPGTRLTVL.

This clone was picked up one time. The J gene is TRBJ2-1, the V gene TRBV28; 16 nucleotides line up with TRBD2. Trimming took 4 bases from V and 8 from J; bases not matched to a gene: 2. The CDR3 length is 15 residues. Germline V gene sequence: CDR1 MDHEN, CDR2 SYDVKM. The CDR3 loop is CASSSGTSGGDEQFF. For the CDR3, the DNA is TGTGCCAGCAGTTCGGGGACTAGCGGGGGGGATGAGCAGTTCTTC.